This T cell receptor beta chain emerged from a study of cytomegalovirus exposure and HLA in healthy donors. Study findings and constraints: In the analysis, some V segments, TRBV6-2 and TRBV6-3 included, were excluded as indistinguishable. Follow-up analysis later connected one missense variant in DCLRE1C with trimming of TCR beta V- and J-genes. Testing in vitro showed a few CMV-associated chains specific for CMV antigens.

Notes on this clone: Antigen unknown.

In the PCR, 60 Vbeta and 13 Jbeta primers were used. Sequencing was performed with immunoSEQ multiplex PCR; in TCRdb, only in-frame clones are kept and a portion is missing. The profile shows roughly 200,000 clones, 77% of them singletons. CDR3 length: 18 amino acids. The germline gives CDR1 SNHLY, CDR2 FYNNEI. Germline trimming cut 9 bases from V and 1 base from J; bases unmatched to any gene: 14. The sample comprised PBMCs. The J gene is TRBJ2-1, the V gene TRBV2, with 11 bases aligning to TRBD2. The sequence derives from an older woman in good health and CMV-seropositive. Here the CDR3 DNA reads TGTGCCAGGGGGAGGAGGGTAGCGGGGGGGTGGTCCTACAATGAGCAGTTCTTC. Translating gives CARGRRVAGGWSYNEQFF.